This paragraph reports one TCR beta chain. Its antigen is undetermined. This entry comes from a study of graft-versus-host responses after intestinal transplantation. As for the study in general: The study gave all recipients anti-thymocyte globulin induction, then tacrolimus and steroids for 2 to 3 years.

Overall study findings and caveats: Peak circulating GvH clone levels were associated with early post-transplant HvG declines. GvH clones surfaced in recipient marrow, some emerging earlier in ileum or blood. Clonal ratios of graft-versus-host to host-versus-graft in allografts were high for patients exhibiting graft-donor T cell macrochimerism.

Germline CDR1 and CDR2: SGDLS and YYNGEE. V was shortened by 0 bases and J by 1 base, with 16 bases between the two germline ends. CDR3 length: 17 amino acids. Using immunoSEQ multiplex PCR, the repertoire was profiled, and TCRdb retains in-frame clones only, with some absent. The sample shows 45,000 to 60,000 clones, approximately 95% of them seen only once. The TCR originated in a human donor who was the organ donor for an intestinal transplant. The V and J genes are TRBV9 and TRBJ1-1, with D possibly matching TRBD1 (5 bases). The input for sequencing was unstimulated CD8+ T cells sorted from spleen or lymph node cells, taken before transplant. The DNA of the CDR3 is TGTGCCAGCAGCGTAGGGGGCCCTAAGGGAGGGAACACTGAAGCTTTCTTT. It encodes CASSVGGPKGGNTEAFF.